A single sample is the source of the 19 T cell receptor beta chains below, sequenced in a study of cytomegalovirus exposure and HLA in healthy donors (dated by TCRdb to the late 2010s). Libraries were built with the immunoSEQ multiplex PCR assay. For the multiplex PCR, a mixture combining 60 forward primers for TCR Vbeta segments and 13 reverse primers for TCR Jbeta segments was used. Drawn from immuneACCESS, this table holds only the in-frame rearrangements with V and J called that TCRdb kept. Clones are partly lost; checked studies trace under half to an unresolved V gene and leave the rest unexplained. Across this sample there are some 190,000 clones, with approximately 78% seen only once. The ten top clones hold less than 15% of the sample. Sequencing was done on a sample of PBMCs. All receptors derive from a woman younger than 45 in good health and CMV-seropositive.

The chain is built from TRBV7-3 and TRBJ2-1, with 7 bases lining up with TRBD2. This CDR3 comprises 17 residues. V gave up 5 bases and J gave up 0 bases; unmatched junction bases: 10. Germline values: CDR1 SGHTA, CDR2 FQGTGA. CDR3 sequence: CASSPGLAASSYNEQFF. The CDR3, as DNA: TGTGCCAGCAGCCCGGGCCTAGCGGCTAGCTCCTACAATGAGCAGTTCTTC.

This clone came up once. This chain uses TRBV11-2 with TRBJ2-2; TRBD1 is a possible D gene (6 bases). The germline gives CDR1 SGHAT, CDR2 FQNNGV. The CDR3 covers 17 residues. The V and J ends lost 4 bases and 2 bases respectively, with 17 bases between them. The CDR3 sequence is CASSSVGWTDNTGELFF. DNA of the CDR3: TGTGCCAGCAGCTCCGTGGGTTGGACAGATAACACCGGGGAGCTGTTTTTT.

This chain joins TRBV9 and TRBJ2-7; D perhaps matches TRBD1 (6 bases). The CDR3 spans 14 residues. With 5 bases removed from V and 2 bases from J, the gap between germline ends came to 14 bases. CDR1 and CDR2 from the germline V gene are SGDLS and YYNGEE. DNA for the CDR3: TGTGCCAGCAGTACAGGGCCGGTCACCTACGAGCAGTACTTC. Translated, it gives CASSTGPVTYEQYF.

The chain links TRBV7-6 to TRBJ2-3; tentative D call: TRBD2 (5 bases). The CDR3 runs to 16 residues. The V and J ends lost 5 bases and 0 bases respectively, with 15 bases between them. Germline lookup yields CDR1 SGHVS and CDR2 FNYEAQ. Here the CDR3 reads CASSPIEGASTDTQYF. CDR3 sequence (DNA): TGTGCCAGCAGCCCCATCGAGGGAGCTAGCACAGATACGCAGTATTTT.

The chain combines TRBV2 with TRBJ2-7; D is possibly TRBD2 (7 bases). This CDR3 has 14 residues. V was clipped by 5 bases and J by 4 bases, with 15 bases between them. Per germline, CDR1 SNHLY and CDR2 FYNNEI. In nucleotides, the CDR3 is TGTGCCAGCAGTTCCTATCGGGGGGCTTACGAGCAGTACTTC. Residues: CASSSYRGAYEQYF.

The rearrangement joins TRBV11-3 to TRBJ1-6, with 8 positions matching TRBD1. V was clipped by 2 bases and J by 7 bases; unmatched bases: 1. The CDR3 contains 14 residues. Germline V gene sequence: CDR1 SGHNT, CDR2 YENEEA. The CDR3: CASSLRQGNSPLHF. For the CDR3, the DNA is TGTGCCAGCAGCTTAAGACAGGGGAATTCACCCCTCCACTTT.

The gene calls are TRBV6-4 and TRBJ2-5; perhaps TRBD1 as D (6 bases). Germline V gene sequence: CDR1 MRHNA, CDR2 SNTAGT. CDR3 length: 13 residues. The V end lost 10 bases, the J end lost 3 bases, and 15 bases lay between the germline ends. Here the CDR3 DNA reads TGTGCCACCCCGGGACACTGCAAAGAGACCCAGTACTTC. Translated, it gives CATPGHCKETQYF.

This chain connects TRBV6-6 to TRBJ2-5; 7 bases line up with TRBD1. This CDR3 spans 14 amino acids. Per the germline V gene, CDR1 is MNHNY and CDR2 is SVGAGI (reference sequence). After removal of 4 bases from V and 5 bases from J, the junction contained 7 bases not matched to a gene. The DNA of the CDR3 is TGTGCCAGCAGTTTCAATACAGGGGTCGAGACCCAGTACTTC. Translating gives CASSFNTGVETQYF.

V and J are TRBV5-1 and TRBJ2-7; possibly TRBD2 for D (6 bases). V lost 8 bases and J lost 0, with 12 bases in between. Germline V gives CDR1 SGHRS, CDR2 YFSETQ. CDR3 length: 13 amino acids. For the CDR3, the DNA is TGCGCCAGGGAGGGGTTCGGCTCCTACGAGCAGTACTTC. Its translation is CAREGFGSYEQYF.

In this sample, this clone turned up once. The chain recombines TRBV5-1 with TRBJ2-6; tentative D call: TRBD2 (6 bases). The germline V gene encodes CDR1 SGHRS and CDR2 YFSETQ. The CDR3 has 16 amino acids. Trimming removed 6 bases from V and 2 bases from J, with 15 bases in between. This CDR3 is CASMARGSAGANVLTF. The CDR3 bases are TGCGCCAGCATGGCCCGGGGGTCGGCTGGGGCCAACGTCCTGACTTTC.

J is TRBJ2-5 and V is TRBV7-3; TRBD2 aligns across 15 bases. V trimming: 5 bases; J trimming: 1 base; junction bases outside the gene matches: 2. Germline CDR1 reads SGHTA; CDR2 reads FQGTGA. The length of the CDR3 is 16 residues. The CDR3 spells CASSAGLAGGQETQYF. The DNA for the CDR3 is TGTGCCAGCAGCGCGGGACTAGCGGGGGGCCAAGAGACCCAGTACTTC.

This chain connects TRBV11-3 to TRBJ2-7, with D possibly TRBD2 on 5 matching bases. CDR3 length: 17 residues. The V end lost 0 bases, the J end lost 5 bases, and 20 bases lay between the germline ends. CDR1 and CDR2 (germline): SGHNT, YENEEA. The CDR3 sequence is CASSLDRSTTRNHEQYF. CDR3 bases: TGTGCCAGCAGCTTAGACCGTTCGACCACTAGGAACCACGAGCAGTACTTC.

The rearrangement uses TRBV7-8 and TRBJ1-3, with D possibly matching TRBD1 (5 bases). CDR1 SGHVS and CDR2 FQNEAQ come from the germline V gene. CDR3 size: 16 residues. The V end was cut by 4 bases, the J end by 0 bases, with 13 bases between. In DNA, the CDR3 is TGTGCCAGCAGCTCGGGCGACAGAATCTCTGGAAACACCATATATTTT. Protein product: CASSSGDRISGNTIYF.

V usage is TRBV6-5 and J usage is TRBJ1-1; 7 positions agree with TRBD1. Per germline, CDR1 MNHEY and CDR2 SVGAGI. The trim removed 4 bases at V and 1 base at J, leaving 0 bases unmatched. The CDR3 consists of 13 residues. The CDR3 here is CASSWTGNTEAFF. The CDR3 DNA follows: TGTGCCAGCAGTTGGACAGGGAACACTGAAGCTTTCTTT.

This chain links TRBV30 with TRBJ1-1; D is unclear. Trimming cost V 5 bases and J 6 bases, with 13 bases left between them. The CDR3 is made up of 12 amino acids. The V gene's germline CDR1 is GTSNPN and CDR2 SVGIG (reference sequence). The CDR3: CAWATRSAEAFF. The CDR3 bases are TGTGCCTGGGCGACCCGGAGCGCTGAAGCTTTCTTT.

The rearrangement links TRBV19 to TRBJ2-7, with a possible D match to TRBD1 (7 bases). V lost 3 bases to trimming and J lost 2 bases, with 11 bases between them. Looked up from germline, CDR1 is LNHDA and CDR2 is SQIVND (reference sequence). This CDR3 region has 14 residues. CDR3 nucleotide sequence: TGTGCCAGTAGTATCGGCAGGGGGGCCTACGAGCAGTACTTC. Translated, it gives CASSIGRGAYEQYF.

The chain has TRBV10-3 and TRBJ1-1; D gene ambiguous. CDR3 length equals 15 residues. Trimming cost V 0 bases and J 0 bases, with 8 bases left between them. Germline CDR1 reads ENHRY; CDR2 reads SYGVKD. CDR3 amino acids: CAISESRLMNTEAFF. CDR3 DNA: TGTGCCATCAGTGAGTCGAGGCTAATGAACACTGAAGCTTTCTTT.

This clone appeared once. V and J are TRBV28 and TRBJ1-3; 8 nucleotides agree with TRBD1. The CDR3 is 15 amino acids. The V gene end was trimmed by 4 bases and the J gene end by 3 bases; junction bases not matched to a gene: 5. Germline lookup yields CDR1 MDHEN and CDR2 SYDVKM. The CDR3 sequence: CASSSPGQVGNTIYF. The CDR3 DNA reads as TGTGCCAGCAGTTCCCCGGGACAGGTTGGAAACACCATATATTTT.

The V and J genes are TRBV19 and TRBJ2-7; D is perhaps TRBD1 (6 bases). V was cut by 3 bases and J by 5 bases, with 11 bases left in between. This CDR3 contains 13 residues. CDR1 LNHDA and CDR2 SQIVND come from the germline V gene (reference sequence). The CDR3: CASSMWGPNEQYF. The CDR3 DNA follows: TGTGCCAGTAGTATGTGGGGGCCCAACGAGCAGTACTTC.